Each of the 18 T cell receptor beta chains below was sequenced from the same sample in a study of blood T cell repertoires in COVID-19. Produced via immunoSEQ multiplex PCR; TCRdb's table is partial and in-frame only. The sample consists of under 150,000 clones, approximately 88% of them appearing once. Sequenced material: peripheral blood. The source is a human donor in a cohort sampled during active COVID-19.

V and J are TRBV7-8 and TRBJ2-5; weak D call: TRBD1 (6 bases). V shed 1 base and J shed 5 bases, with 14 bases lying between them. This CDR3 is 15 amino acids long. The germline CDR1 and CDR2 sequences are SGHVS and FQNEAQ. For the CDR3, the DNA is TGTGCCAGCAGCTTAGAGGGGGTCCTAGGGGAGACCCAGTACTTC. As protein: CASSLEGVLGETQYF.

The V call is TRBV4-2, the J call TRBJ2-7, with D perhaps matching TRBD1 (8 bases). The CDR3 runs to 15 residues. Per germline, CDR1 LGHNA and CDR2 YNFKEQ. V shed 2 bases and J shed 5 bases, with 16 bases lying between them. The CDR3 region has the DNA TGTGCCAGCAGCCAAACGACAGGGGAGGGTCACGAGCAGTACTTC. Translated, it gives CASSQTTGEGHEQYF.

This chain links TRBV25-1 with TRBJ2-5; TRBD1 matches at 8 bases. CDR1 is MGHDK and CDR2 is SYGVNS in the germline V gene. The CDR3 consists of 15 residues. The ends lost 4 bases at V and 4 bases at J; junction bases unmatched: 8. The CDR3 DNA is TGTGCCAGCAGTGCCTACGACAGGGGTGGAGAGACCCAGTACTTC. Translated: CASSAYDRGGETQYF.

The chain combines TRBV28 with TRBJ2-7; TRBD1 agrees at 7 bases. This CDR3 contains 14 residues. V shed 1 base and J 12 bases; nucleotides not matched to a gene: 12. The germline CDR1 and CDR2 sequences are MDHEN and SYDVKM. In DNA, the CDR3 is TGTGCCAGCAGTTTATTCCGAGACAGGGACGAAACGTACTTC. Amino acid sequence: CASSLFRDRDETYF.

This chain joins TRBV9 and TRBJ1-6, with 9 positions matching TRBD1. This CDR3 spans 16 amino acids. After removal of 3 bases from V and 7 bases from J, the junction contained 8 bases not matched to a gene. Germline V gene sequence: CDR1 SGDLS, CDR2 YYNGEE. The CDR3 DNA reads as TGTGCCAGCAGCGAGGGGATACAGGGGGCGAATTCACCCCTCCACTTT. Protein product: CASSEGIQGANSPLHF. Filled out from reference TRBV9 and TRBJ1-6, the complete variable domain reads DSGVTQTPKHLITATGQRVTLRCSPRSGDLSVYWYQQSLDQGLQFLIQYYNGEERAKGNILERFSAQQFPDLHSELNLSSLELGDSALYFCASSEGIQGANSPLHFGNGTRLTVT.

Here the CDR3 reads CASSIEHNVNQPQHF. The DNA for the CDR3 is TGTGCCAGTAGTATAGAACACAATGTCAATCAGCCCCAGCATTTT. The rearrangement joins TRBV19 to TRBJ1-5; no clear D. The germline V and J ends were trimmed by 0 bases and 3 bases, with 9 bases remaining between them. This CDR3 has 15 amino acids. Germline-derived CDR1 and CDR2 are LNHDA and SQIVND (reference sequence). Based on the CDR3 plus reference TRBV19 and TRBJ1-5, the full variable domain is DGGITQSPKYLFRKEGQNVTLSCEQNLNHDAMYWYRQDPGQGLRLIYYSQIVNDFQKGDIAEGYSVSREKKESFPLTVTSAQKNPTAFYLCASSIEHNVNQPQHFGDGTRLSIL.

V usage is TRBV7-2 and J usage is TRBJ1-2; 9 nucleotides align to TRBD1. Germline V gene sequence: CDR1 SGHTA, CDR2 FQGNSA. The CDR3 covers 12 residues. The J segment lost 8 bases and the V segment lost 5 bases, leaving 3 bases of the junction unmatched. Written as DNA, the CDR3 is TGTGCCAGCAGCCATGACAGGGGGGGCTACACCTTC. It yields the protein CASSHDRGGYTF.

The chain joins TRBV9 to TRBJ2-3, with D possibly being TRBD2 (6 bases). Trimming removed 3 bases from V and 0 bases from J, with 8 bases in between. Looked up from germline, CDR1 is SGDLS and CDR2 is YYNGEE. This CDR3 comprises 14 residues. CDR3: CASSDAGSTDTQYF. CDR3 DNA sequence: TGTGCCAGCAGCGATGCGGGGAGCACAGATACGCAGTATTTT.

This clone appeared once. The V call is TRBV4-3, the J call TRBJ2-2; tentative D call: TRBD2 (5 bases). V was trimmed by 0 bases and J by 4 bases, leaving 12 bases between them. The CDR3 loop spans 16 amino acids. Per germline, CDR1 LGHNA and CDR2 YSLEER. CDR3 bases: TGCGCCAGCAGCCAAGAGGCGGCGGGTAGCACCGGGGAGCTGTTTTTT. Protein product: CASSQEAAGSTGELFF.

The chain couples TRBV10-3 to TRBJ1-2; no firm D call. The CDR3 length is 17 residues. CDR1 and CDR2 from the germline V gene are ENHRY and SYGVKD. Trimming left V 2 bases short and J 0 bases short, with 16 bases between. CDR3 DNA sequence: TGTGCCATCAGTGAGCAGGAAAGCCTTAGAGCTAACTATGGCTACACCTTC. It translates to CAISEQESLRANYGYTF.

This clone was picked up one time. V and J are TRBV2 and TRBJ2-7; 7 bases line up with TRBD2. From germline, CDR1 is SNHLY and CDR2 FYNNEI. The V and J ends lost 4 bases and 2 bases, in that order; junction bases with no gene match: 11. The CDR3 length is 16 residues. CDR3 sequence: CASSVSPYGGTYEQYF. CDR3 in DNA: TGTGCCAGCAGTGTCTCTCCATACGGGGGGACCTACGAGCAGTACTTC.

The rearrangement joins TRBV6-5 to TRBJ2-1, with D possibly TRBD2 on 6 matching bases. This CDR3 has 13 residues. Per the germline V gene, CDR1 is MNHEY and CDR2 is SVGAGI. The ends were cut back, 0 bases at V and 10 bases at J, with 10 bases in the middle. DNA of the CDR3: TGTGCCAGCAGTTACTCGGAGGGAATCGAGCAGTTCTTC. Its translation is CASSYSEGIEQFF.

This clone has a single count. The J gene is TRBJ2-7, the V gene TRBV7-3; D unresolved. V gave up 1 base and J gave up 4 bases, with 5 bases separating them. The CDR3 consists of 12 residues. CDR1 and CDR2 from the germline V gene are SGHTA and FQGTGA. CDR3 sequence (DNA): TGTGCCAGCAGCTTAATTGAGTACGAGCAGTACTTC. Its translation is CASSLIEYEQYF.

This clone was recorded a few times. V and J are TRBV4-3 and TRBJ2-7; 8 bases line up with TRBD2. After removal of 0 bases from V and 3 bases from J, the junction contained 4 bases not matched to a gene. The CDR3 has 15 amino acids. Germline CDR1 LGHNA, CDR2 YSLEER. The CDR3 sequence is CASSQDRGLGYEQYF. The CDR3, as DNA: TGCGCCAGCAGCCAAGATCGGGGACTAGGCTACGAGCAGTACTTC.

The V call is TRBV6-2 or TRBV6-3, the J call TRBJ2-5, with D possibly TRBD1 on 5 matching bases. CDR3 length: 13 amino acids. CDR1 is MNHEY and CDR2 is SVGEGT in the germline V gene. Between the trimmed V and J ends, which lost 2 bases and 6 bases, there was a span of 10 bases. CDR3 coding DNA: TGTGCCAGCAGTTACGGGGCGAAACAGACCCAGTACTTC. The encoded protein is CASSYGAKQTQYF.

The rearrangement uses TRBV5-6 and TRBJ1-2, with 7 bases identical to TRBD1. Germline V CDR1 and CDR2: SGHDT, YYEEEE. The ends lost 0 bases at V and 7 bases at J; junction bases unmatched: 6. The CDR3 covers 14 residues. The CDR3, as DNA: TGTGCCAGCAGCTTGGAGGGGCGACAGGGTGGCTACACCTTC. Its translation is CASSLEGRQGGYTF.

The rearrangement uses TRBV3-1 (or the pseudogene TRBV3-2) and TRBJ1-1, with TRBD1 as a possible D gene (5 bases). Trimming took 3 bases from V and 6 from J, leaving 8 bases between them. The germline V gene has CDR1 LGHDT and CDR2 YNNKEL (reference sequence). CDR3 length: 12 residues. The CDR3 spells CASSHQGAEAFF. For the CDR3, the DNA is TGTGCCAGCAGCCATCAGGGCGCTGAAGCTTTCTTT.

The CDR3 DNA sequence: TGTGCCAGCAGCTCAAGGTTCGGACAGGGGGTTAATCAGCCCCAGCATTTT. Translated, it gives CASSSRFGQGVNQPQHF. J is TRBJ1-5 and V is TRBV9; TRBD1 matches at 10 bases. Germline CDR1 reads SGDLS; CDR2 reads YYNGEE. The CDR3 loop spans 17 amino acids. V was pared by 4 bases and J by 4 bases, with 11 bases of the junction left unmatched.